This TCR beta chain was retrieved from a study of blood T cell repertoires in COVID-19. At the level of the study: Acute and convalescent COVID-19 samples came from the United States, Italy and Spain. In each case, the material was cDNA or gDNA derived from T cells, B-cell-depleted T cells, or PBMCs.

This CDR3 has 16 residues. V lost 6 bases, J lost 9 bases, and 14 bases stayed unmatched. The germline CDR1 and CDR2 sequences are SGHRS and YFSETQ. In the original workflow: Nucleated cell counts were estimated from reference gene primer amplification. Method: immunoSEQ multiplex PCR; TCRdb's copy keeps in-frame clones and lacks some. The V and J calls and clone size were taken over from that table, and D and trimming were inferred from the DNA. The data show hundreds of thousands of clones, roughly 90% seen once. This receptor was taken from a middle-aged man with acute or convalescent COVID-19. The chain is built from TRBV5-1 and TRBJ2-1; 11 positions agree with TRBD2. The sequenced sample consisted of peripheral blood. CDR3 bases: TGCGCCAGCACGGGTACTTTAGCGGGGGGGCCGTTTGAGCAGTTCTTC. It yields the protein CASTGTLAGGPFEQFF.